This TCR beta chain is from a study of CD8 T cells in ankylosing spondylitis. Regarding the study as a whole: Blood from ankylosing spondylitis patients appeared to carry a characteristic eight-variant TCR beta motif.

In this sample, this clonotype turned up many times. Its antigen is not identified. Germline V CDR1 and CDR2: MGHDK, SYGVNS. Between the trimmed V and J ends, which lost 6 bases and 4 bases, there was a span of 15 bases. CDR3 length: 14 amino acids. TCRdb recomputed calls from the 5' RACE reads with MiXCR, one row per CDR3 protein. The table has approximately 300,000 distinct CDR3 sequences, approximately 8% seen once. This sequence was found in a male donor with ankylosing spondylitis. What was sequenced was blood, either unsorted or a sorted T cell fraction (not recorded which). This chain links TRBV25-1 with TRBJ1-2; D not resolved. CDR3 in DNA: TGTGCCAGCAGCTCCGGGCTCCGCATCTATGGCTACACCTTC. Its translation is CASSSGLRIYGYTF.